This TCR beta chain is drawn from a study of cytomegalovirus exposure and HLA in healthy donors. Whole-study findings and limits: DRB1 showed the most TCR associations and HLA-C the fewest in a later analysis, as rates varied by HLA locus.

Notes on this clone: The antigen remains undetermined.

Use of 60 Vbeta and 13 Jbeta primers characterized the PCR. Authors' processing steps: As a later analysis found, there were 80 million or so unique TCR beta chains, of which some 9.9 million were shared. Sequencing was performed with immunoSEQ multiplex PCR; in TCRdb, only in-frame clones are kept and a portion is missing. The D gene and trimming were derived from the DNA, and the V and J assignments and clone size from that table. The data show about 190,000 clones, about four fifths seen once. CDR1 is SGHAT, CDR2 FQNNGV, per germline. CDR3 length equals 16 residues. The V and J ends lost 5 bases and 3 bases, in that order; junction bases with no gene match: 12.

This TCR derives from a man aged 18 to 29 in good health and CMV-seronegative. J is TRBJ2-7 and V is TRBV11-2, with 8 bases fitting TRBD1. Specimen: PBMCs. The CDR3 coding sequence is TGTGCCAGCAGCCGGACAGGGACGGTATTGGTCTACGAGCAGTACTTC. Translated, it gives CASSRTGTVLVYEQYF.